The TCR beta chain under discussion was sequenced for a study of T cell changes during pregnancy in multiple sclerosis. CDR1 SGHDT and CDR2 YYEEEE come from the germline V gene. CDR3 size: 15 residues. Losses at the gene ends were 3 bases for V and 1 base for J; bases not matched to a gene: 3. The repertoire was sequenced with immunoSEQ multiplex PCR; TCRdb's copy has only in-frame clones and lacks some. This sample has about 38,000 clones, with roughly 89% found just once. This clonotype originated in a female donor with multiple sclerosis, enrolled in a pregnancy study. The starting material was CD8+ T cells from peripheral blood mononuclear cells, obtained in the second trimester of pregnancy. The chain uses TRBV5-6 and TRBJ1-1, with 10 bases lining up with TRBD1. The CDR3 sequence: CASSSWTGGNTEAFF. DNA for the CDR3: TGTGCCAGCAGCTCATGGACAGGGGGGAACACTGAAGCTTTCTTT.